This T cell receptor (beta chain) originates from a study of cytomegalovirus exposure and HLA in healthy donors. Study as a whole: The same platform as the approximately 670 first-cohort repertoires was used for the 95 to 150 validation repertoires, a later analysis reported. Regarding the study as a whole: A later analysis found first-cohort TCR clusters tended to co-occur in the roughly 120 validation repertoires. The study labeled approximately 150 TCR beta chains cytomegalovirus-associated.

The donors were members of the validation cohort, which comprised around 110 subjects and was separate from the first cohort of 666 subjects. Generated by immunoSEQ multiplex PCR, the TCRdb table keeps only in-frame clones and is missing some. Of some 250,000 clones listed, almost 90% are singletons. In the case of this clone: Antigen unknown.

Deletions cut 1 base from V and 5 bases from J, with 12 bases between. The CDR3 contains 15 residues. Germline CDR1 is MDHEN and CDR2 is SYDVKM. V and J are TRBV28 and TRBJ1-5; D gene ambiguous. This receptor was taken from a woman aged 18-29 years in good health and CMV-seronegative. The sequencing sample was made of PBMCs. CDR3 sequence: CASSLSRVRDQPQHF. In nucleotides, the CDR3 is TGTGCCAGCAGTTTATCTAGGGTGAGGGATCAGCCCCAGCATTTT. Full variable domain (remainder filled in from reference TRBV28 and TRBJ1-5): DVKVTQSSRYLVKRTGEKVFLECVQDMDHENMFWYRQDPGLGLRLIYFSYDVKMKEKGDIPEGYSVSREKKERFSLILESASTNQTSMYLCASSLSRVRDQPQHFGDGTRLSIL.